The clone carrying this T cell receptor (beta chain) has ten or more counts. Its cognate antigen is unknown. The length of the CDR3 is 14 residues. The germline V gene has CDR1 MNHNS and CDR2 SASEGT. V lost 5 bases and J lost 2; bases outside the gene matches: 5. This specimen comes from a study of spatial heterogeneity in lung cancer. The study's findings and limits: Tumors with more nonsynonymous mutations had more expanded intratumoral alpha and beta TCRs.

Time point in this sample: sample taken at primary tumor resection. The study tagged each TCR cDNA molecule with a unique molecular identifier. In TCRdb, the 5' RACE reads were re-called with MiXCR into one record per CDR3 protein. The table includes 2,500 to 4,000 distinct CDR3 sequences, around a tenth detected once. The sequences come from lung tumor tissue, collected at surgery. The chain has TRBV6-1 and TRBJ2-7, with 8 bases lining up with TRBD1. This clonotype originated in a male donor with early-stage non-small cell lung cancer. The CDR3 region is CASSWTGLAYEQYF. The CDR3 nucleotides are TGTGCCAGCAGTTGGACAGGGCTGGCCTACGAGCAGTACTTC.